These 15 T cell receptor beta chains share one sample of origin, sequenced in a study of molecular identifiers for immune sequencing clone quantification. MiXCR, run by TCRdb on the PCR reads, gives a single entry per CDR3 protein. The repertoire includes 600,000 to 650,000 distinct CDR3 sequences, less than 20% of them detected once, and roughly 0.83% sits in the top ten. Sequenced sample: naive CD8+ T cells from blood, with Jurkat cell RNA spiked in. Regarding subset: FACS-sorted CD8+CD4-CCR7+CD45RA+ naive T cells. These receptor sequences come from a human donor in good health. Some libraries in this study had Jurkat cell RNA spiked in.

Ten or more counts support this clonotype. The J gene is TRBJ1-2, the V gene TRBV12-3 or TRBV12-4; no clear D. The CDR3 runs 12 residues. Trimming shortened V by 9 bases and J by 3 bases, and 11 bases separated the two germline ends. The CDR3 DNA sequence: TGTGCCAGTGGTCCAGCGGACTATGGCTACACCTTC. Translating it yields CASGPADYGYTF.

This clonotype was counted ten times or more. The chain has TRBV27 and TRBJ1-1; 9 bases are shared with TRBD1. The V segment lost 3 bases and the J segment 8 bases; nucleotides outside the gene matches: 4. Looked up from germline, CDR1 is MNHEY and CDR2 is SMNVEV (reference sequence). CDR3 length equals 13 residues. This CDR3 reads CASSFPGQGEAFF. The CDR3 DNA follows: TGTGCCAGCAGTTTTCCCGGACAGGGGGAAGCTTTCTTT.

This clonotype was detected many times. The rearrangement uses TRBV7-2 and TRBJ2-5; a possible D gene is TRBD1 (6 bases). CDR1 SGHTA and CDR2 FQGNSA come from the germline V gene. This CDR3 region has 13 residues. Trimming left V 5 bases short and J 7 bases short, with 14 bases between. Written as DNA, the CDR3 is TGTGCCAGCAGCCAGGGGCAGGCCATGACCCAGTACTTC. This sequence encodes CASSQGQAMTQYF.

This clonotype occurred many times. The chain has TRBV9 and TRBJ2-3; TRBD2 matches 11 bases. The germline V gene encodes CDR1 SGDLS and CDR2 YYNGEE. Losses at the gene ends were 3 bases for V and 4 bases for J; bases not matched to a gene: 10. This CDR3 spans 17 amino acids. CDR3 protein: CASSAATSGGLADTQYF. The CDR3 region has the DNA TGTGCCAGCAGCGCCGCCACTAGCGGGGGACTGGCAGATACGCAGTATTTT. Full variable domain (outside the CDR3, taken from reference TRBV9 and TRBJ2-3): DSGVTQTPKHLITATGQRVTLRCSPRSGDLSVYWYQQSLDQGLQFLIQYYNGEERAKGNILERFSAQQFPDLHSELNLSSLELGDSALYFCASSAATSGGLADTQYFGPGTRLTVL.

The chain joins TRBV24-1 to TRBJ2-7; 9 nucleotides match TRBD1. CDR3 length: 14 residues. CDR1 and CDR2 from the germline V gene are KGHDR and SFDVKD. V shed 10 bases and J 2 bases; nucleotides not matched to a gene: 8. The CDR3 DNA reads TGTGCCACTTCAGCCGGGACAGGGCCCTACGAGCAGTACTTC. Protein product: CATSAGTGPYEQYF.

This clonotype came up many times. V usage is TRBV24-1 and J usage is TRBJ2-3; D unclear. V dropped 4 bases and J dropped 2 bases, with 9 bases sitting between them. Germline CDR1 KGHDR, CDR2 SFDVKD. The CDR3 sequence is 14 residues long. The CDR3 spells CATSDAFVTDTQYF. The CDR3 region has the DNA TGTGCCACCAGTGACGCTTTTGTCACAGATACGCAGTATTTT.

This clonotype has ten or more counts. This chain links TRBV7-9 with TRBJ2-3; a possible D gene is TRBD2 (6 bases). The CDR3 spans 14 residues. The germline V and J ends were trimmed by 5 bases and 5 bases, with 14 bases remaining between them. Germline V gene lookup returns CDR1 SEHNR and CDR2 FQNEAQ (reference sequence). CDR3 DNA sequence: TGTGCCAGCAGCCTACTCCAGGGAGGAGATACGCAGTATTTT. This translates into CASSLLQGGDTQYF.

On this clonotype itself: A read error may explain this, as a much larger clone is one base away. CDR3 in amino acids: CAGSQSGGGTDTQYF. The CDR3 DNA reads as TGCGCCGGCTCCCAGTCGGGGGGTGGCACAGATACGCAGTATTTT. V usage is TRBV10-1 and J usage is TRBJ2-3, with 7 bases identical to TRBD2. CDR3 length equals 15 residues. The J segment lost 1 base and the V segment lost 11 bases, leaving 12 bases of the junction unmatched. In germline, CDR1 is WNHNN, CDR2 SYGVQD (reference sequence).

Worth noting for this clonotype: A clone one base away is much larger, so this may be a read error. The final CDR3 position lacks the conserved phenylalanine or tryptophan, pointing to a likely read error. The gene calls are TRBV28 and TRBJ1-5; D possibly corresponds to TRBD1 (5 bases). The CDR3 covers 13 residues. Germline assignment: CDR1 MDHEN and CDR2 SYDVKM. V lost 5 bases and J lost 4, with 9 bases in between. The CDR3 DNA follows: TGTGCCAGCAGTGGTGCAGGGAATCAGCCCCAGCATTAT. Translated, it gives CASSGAGNQPQHY.

This clonotype was seen repeatedly, ten times or more. The J gene is TRBJ2-4, the V gene TRBV6-6; D possibly corresponds to TRBD2 (5 bases). Germline assignment: CDR1 MNHNY and CDR2 SVGAGI (reference sequence). Trimming cost V 7 bases and J 1 base, with 14 bases left between them. The CDR3 loop spans 15 amino acids. This CDR3 is CASTLGESAKNIQYF. The CDR3 nucleotides are TGTGCCAGCACCCTTGGGGAGTCTGCCAAAAACATTCAGTACTTC.

The chain recombines TRBV7-9 with TRBJ2-1; D may be TRBD1 (6 bases). CDR1 SEHNR and CDR2 FQNEAQ come from the germline V gene (reference sequence). This CDR3 contains 15 residues. Trimming cost V 2 bases and J 8 bases, with 16 bases left between them. The CDR3 DNA reads as TGTGCCAGCAGCTTAACGGGACACCCCGGCTATGAGCAGTTCTTC. This encodes CASSLTGHPGYEQFF.

Ten or more counts support this clonotype. This chain connects TRBV4-1 to TRBJ2-3; 9 nucleotides match TRBD2. V trimming: 7 bases; J trimming: 8 bases; junction bases outside the gene matches: 16. The CDR3 has 16 residues. Germline lookup yields CDR1 MGHRA and CDR2 YSYEKL. CDR3 coding DNA: TGCGCCAGCAACCGCCTTAGAGGGACTAGCAATGGTACGCAGTATTTT. The encoded protein is CASNRLRGTSNGTQYF.

This chain uses TRBV9 with TRBJ2-3; D gene uncertain. Germline CDR1 reads SGDLS; CDR2 reads YYNGEE. The CDR3 is made up of 19 amino acids. Trimming removed 1 base at V and 1 base at J, with 22 bases between. In DNA form, the CDR3 reads TGTGCCAGCAGCGTACGCCATCTCCCCATGGTTGGGGGCACAGATACGCAGTATTTT. This sequence encodes CASSVRHLPMVGGTDTQYF.

Remarks on this clonotype: It may be a read error: a sequence one base away is much more abundant. V usage is TRBV21-1 and J usage is TRBJ2-5; no DNA check was done on the table's D call, TRBD1. TRBV21-1 is classified as a pseudogene. CDR3 length equals 14 residues. CDR3 in amino acids: CASSAGRTEETQYF. DNA for the CDR3: TGTGCCAGCAGCGCAGGCCGGACAGAAGAGACCCAGTACTTC.

The chain recombines TRBV6-5 with TRBJ1-1; the D gene is possibly TRBD1 (5 bases). The V and J ends lost 2 bases and 3 bases respectively, with 13 bases between them. The CDR3 has 15 residues. The germline CDR1 and CDR2 sequences are MNHEY and SVGAGI. The CDR3 region is CASSYNPRVDTEAFF. CDR3 sequence (DNA): TGTGCCAGCAGTTACAATCCCAGGGTGGACACTGAAGCTTTCTTT.